The 19 T cell receptor beta chains below were found in one sample sequenced in a study of cytomegalovirus exposure and HLA in healthy donors. A multiplex PCR was run with 60 Vbeta primers and 13 Jbeta primers. Data came from immunoSEQ multiplex PCR; TCRdb stores just in-frame clones and leaves some out. This table has 110,000 to 150,000 clones, approximately 9% appearing once. Input material: PBMCs. These receptors came from a male donor in good health and CMV-seronegative.

This clone was seen more than once but under ten times. The V and J genes are TRBV28 and TRBJ1-4, with D possibly being TRBD1 (6 bases). CDR1 MDHEN and CDR2 SYDVKM come from the germline V gene. Trimming shortened V by 6 bases and J by 3 bases, and 17 bases separated the two germline ends. The CDR3 has 16 residues. The CDR3 reads CASSFSRGGPNEKLFF. CDR3 sequence (DNA): TGTGCCAGCAGCTTCTCTAGGGGGGGCCCTAATGAAAAACTGTTTTTT. Full variable domain (missing parts from reference TRBV28 and TRBJ1-4): DVKVTQSSRYLVKRTGEKVFLECVQDMDHENMFWYRQDPGLGLRLIYFSYDVKMKEKGDIPEGYSVSREKKERFSLILESASTNQTSMYLCASSFSRGGPNEKLFFGSGTQLSVL.

This clone was detected only a few times. This chain links TRBV2 with TRBJ1-4, with D possibly being TRBD1 (5 bases). Trimming pared 6 bases from V and 8 bases from J, leaving 16 bases between. This CDR3 has 14 amino acids. Germline loops: CDR1 SNHLY, CDR2 FYNNEI. The CDR3 loop is CASRKKERGEKLFF. CDR3 DNA sequence: TGTGCCAGCAGGAAGAAGGAAAGGGGCGAAAAACTGTTTTTT.

This clone was counted only a few times. CDR3 sequence reads: CASSSKAGGPGEQYF. The DNA for the CDR3 is TGCGCCAGCAGCAGCAAAGCGGGAGGGCCCGGGGAGCAGTACTTC. This chain connects TRBV5-1 to TRBJ2-5; 10 bases agree with TRBD2. V dropped 4 bases and J dropped 11; count of bases not matched to a gene: 14. Germline CDR1 reads SGHRS; CDR2 reads YFSETQ. The CDR3 length is 15 residues.

This chain uses TRBV18 with TRBJ1-5; D is perhaps TRBD1 (5 bases). The germline V gene encodes CDR1 KGHSH and CDR2 LQKENI. Trimming stripped 2 bases from V and 4 bases from J, with 9 bases between. The CDR3 is made up of 14 amino acids. The DNA of the CDR3 is TGTGCCAGCTCACCATCGGGGGGAAATCAGCCCCAGCATTTT. It translates to CASSPSGGNQPQHF.

V and J are TRBV28 and TRBJ1-2; a possible D gene is TRBD1 (5 bases). Germline CDR1 and CDR2: MDHEN and SYDVKM. V dropped 7 bases and J dropped 2 bases, with 14 bases sitting between them. This CDR3 has 14 amino acids. The CDR3 sequence: CASTPGGTNYGYTF. The CDR3 DNA reads as TGTGCCAGCACCCCGGGGGGAACGAACTATGGCTACACCTTC.

In nucleotides, the CDR3 is TGTGCCAGCAGTTACTCCCTTAATGAAAAACTGTTTTTT. Translating it yields CASSYSLNEKLFF. The V and J genes are TRBV6-6 and TRBJ1-4, with D uncertain. The CDR3 totals 13 residues. Trimming took 0 bases from V and 4 from J, leaving 3 bases between them. Germline CDR1 reads MNHNY; CDR2 reads SVGAGI (reference sequence).

This clone was recorded a few times. The V gene is TRBV5-1, the J gene TRBJ2-5, with 11 positions matching TRBD2. CDR1 is SGHRS, CDR2 YFSETQ, per germline. The CDR3 runs to 16 residues. V gave up 4 bases and J gave up 4 bases; unmatched junction bases: 9. The CDR3 reads CASSVLLAGGGETQYF. The DNA of the CDR3 is TGCGCCAGCAGCGTTCTCCTAGCGGGGGGAGGAGAGACCCAGTACTTC.

The genes are TRBV9 and TRBJ2-1; 8 positions match TRBD1. The CDR3 has 14 residues. Trimming took 3 bases from V and 2 from J; bases not matched to a gene: 1. Germline CDR1 is SGDLS and CDR2 is YYNGEE. CDR3: CASSADRAYNEQFF. The DNA for the CDR3 is TGTGCCAGCAGCGCGGACAGGGCCTACAATGAGCAGTTCTTC.

The rearrangement uses TRBV9 and TRBJ1-3; 11 nucleotides align to TRBD1. From germline, CDR1 is SGDLS and CDR2 YYNGEE. The CDR3 has 16 residues. Unmatched junction bases numbered 5, after V lost 4 bases and J lost 2 bases. The CDR3 sequence: CASSPQGQGAGNTIYF. CDR3 nucleotides: TGTGCCAGCAGCCCCCAGGGACAGGGGGCTGGAAACACCATATATTTT. Using reference TRBV9 and TRBJ1-3 for the parts outside the CDR3, the full variable domain is DSGVTQTPKHLITATGQRVTLRCSPRSGDLSVYWYQQSLDQGLQFLIQYYNGEERAKGNILERFSAQQFPDLHSELNLSSLELGDSALYFCASSPQGQGAGNTIYFGEGSWLTVV.

The V gene is TRBV18, the J gene TRBJ1-1; D is possibly TRBD1 (5 bases). Germline V CDR1 and CDR2: KGHSH, LQKENI. The CDR3 spans 16 residues. Trimming shortened V by 4 bases and J by 1 base, and 16 bases separated the two germline ends. The CDR3 reads CASSLMEGTGNTEAFF. The CDR3 DNA reads as TGTGCCAGCTCACTCATGGAGGGGACGGGGAACACTGAAGCTTTCTTT.

The CDR3 spells CATSGQGEGEQFF. DNA for the CDR3: TGTGCCACCTCAGGACAGGGTGAGGGTGAGCAGTTCTTC. V gene TRBV27 combines with J gene TRBJ2-1; 8 bases agree with TRBD1. The ends lost 10 bases at V and 9 bases at J; junction bases unmatched: 11. CDR3 size: 13 residues. Per germline, CDR1 MNHEY and CDR2 SMNVEV (reference sequence).

As to this clone: Since no conserved phenylalanine or tryptophan closes the CDR3, a read error is the likely cause. V usage is TRBV18 and J usage is TRBJ1-2; 9 nucleotides line up with TRBD1. The CDR3 is made up of 16 amino acids. Germline V gene lookup returns CDR1 KGHSH and CDR2 LQKENI. CDR3 sequence reads: CDSSSQADRGTRGYTL. In DNA, the CDR3 is TGTGACAGCTCATCTCAGGCCGACAGGGGGACGAGAGGCTACACCTTA.

In its sample, this clone was seen a few times. CDR3 loop: CASSPLNRGFYGYTF. CDR3 sequence (DNA): TGTGCCAGCTCACCTCTAAACAGGGGGTTCTATGGCTACACCTTC. The gene calls are TRBV18 and TRBJ1-2, with 8 bases fitting TRBD1. V was clipped by 3 bases and J by 4 bases; unmatched bases: 7. Per the germline V gene, CDR1 is KGHSH and CDR2 is LQKENI. This CDR3 is built from 15 residues. The full variable domain, in which reference TRBV18 and TRBJ1-2 provide the parts outside the CDR3, is NAGVMQNPRHLVRRRGQEARLRCSPMKGHSHVYWYRQLPEEGLKFMVYLQKENIIDESGMPKERFSAEFPKEGPSILRIQQVVRGDSAAYFCASSPLNRGFYGYTFGSGTRLTVV.

In this sample, this clone turned up a few times. The chain uses TRBV16 and TRBJ1-2, with 9 bases matching TRBD1. The germline gives CDR1 KGHSY, CDR2 FQNENV. This CDR3 has 15 residues. Trimming cost V 4 bases and J 4 bases; bases outside gene matches: 7. The CDR3 is CASSPGQGSAYGYTF. CDR3 sequence (DNA): TGTGCCAGCAGCCCTGGACAGGGGAGCGCCTATGGCTACACCTTC.

This chain connects TRBV28 to TRBJ1-2; D gene unclear. Germline V gene lookup returns CDR1 MDHEN and CDR2 SYDVKM. The CDR3 spans 14 residues. Trimming pared 1 base from V and 2 bases from J, leaving 8 bases between. In DNA, the CDR3 is TGTGCCAGCAGTTTATTCAACGGGAACTATGGCTACACCTTC. It is translated as CASSLFNGNYGYTF.

This clone was counted between two and nine times. The V call is TRBV7-2, the J call TRBJ2-1, with no clear D. CDR3 size: 15 residues. Trimming pared 7 bases from V and 0 bases from J, leaving 13 bases between. Germline V gene data show CDR1 as SGHTA and CDR2 as FQGNSA. This CDR3 is CASTGQSSSYNEQFF. CDR3 sequence (DNA): TGTGCCAGCACAGGCCAGTCGAGCTCCTACAATGAGCAGTTCTTC.

This chain connects TRBV7-9 to TRBJ2-1, with 8 bases aligning to TRBD1. V was pared by 7 bases and J by 7 bases, with 9 bases of the junction left unmatched. The CDR3 has 14 amino acids. Looked up from germline, CDR1 is SEHNR and CDR2 is FQNEAQ (reference sequence). CDR3 in amino acids: CASNRQGAVNEQFF. The CDR3 bases are TGTGCCAGCAATAGGCAGGGGGCTGTAAATGAGCAGTTCTTC.

The chain combines TRBV2 with TRBJ2-1; the match to TRBD2 covers 10 bases. The CDR3 runs 15 residues. Trimming at V came to 6 bases and at J to 9 bases, leaving 11 bases not matched to a gene. Germline CDR1 and CDR2: SNHLY and FYNNEI. CDR3 amino acids: CASRPGLSGRAEQFF. CDR3 bases: TGTGCCAGCAGGCCCGGACTAAGCGGGAGGGCTGAGCAGTTCTTC. Variable domain in full (rest from reference TRBV2 and TRBJ2-1): EPEVTQTPSHQVTQMGQEVILRCVPISNHLYFYWYRQILGQKVEFLVSFYNNEISEKSEIFDDQFSVERPDGSNFTLKIRSTKLEDSAMYFCASRPGLSGRAEQFFGPGTRLTVL.

This clone was found a few times. This rearrangement joins TRBV27 to TRBJ2-7; perhaps TRBD2 as D (6 bases). This CDR3 spans 14 amino acids. Germline values: CDR1 MNHEY, CDR2 SMNVEV (reference sequence). V dropped 4 bases and J dropped 5 bases, with 15 bases sitting between them. CDR3 DNA sequence: TGTGCCAGCAGTTCTCCCGGGACTTTAAACGAGCAGTACTTC. This translates into CASSSPGTLNEQYF.